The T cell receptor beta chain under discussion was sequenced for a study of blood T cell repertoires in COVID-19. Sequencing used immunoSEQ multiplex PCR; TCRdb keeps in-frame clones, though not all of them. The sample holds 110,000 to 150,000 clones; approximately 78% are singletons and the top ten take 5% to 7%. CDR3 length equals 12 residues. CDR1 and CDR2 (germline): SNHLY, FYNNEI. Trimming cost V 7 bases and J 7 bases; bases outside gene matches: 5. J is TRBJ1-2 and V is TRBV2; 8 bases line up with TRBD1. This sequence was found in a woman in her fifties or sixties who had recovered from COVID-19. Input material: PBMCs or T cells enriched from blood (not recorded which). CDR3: CASTGDRGGYTF. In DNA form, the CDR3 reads TGTGCCAGCACCGGAGACAGGGGTGGCTACACCTTC.